The rows below give T cell receptor beta chains drawn from one sample of a study of shared clonotypes between healthy human individuals. Method: immunoSEQ multiplex PCR; TCRdb's copy keeps in-frame clones and lacks some. Found here are 450,000 to 700,000 clones, around 95% of them singletons; the top ten hold 0.11%. Input material: naive CD8+ T cells sorted from blood. The receptors come from a woman aged 25-40 years in good health. Both conserved end residues are part of each CDR3. D genes are given only for firm matches. Only some rows state a clone size, as once, few, many or a class for expanded clones.

j_call: TRBJ2-7; cdr3_length: 12; v_call: TRBV7-9; d_call: .; clone_size: .; cdr3_aa: CASSWGGPEQYF; cdr3_nt: TGTGCCAGCAGCTGGGGAGGCCCCGAGCAGTACTTC
j_call: TRBJ2-3; cdr3_length: 15; v_call: TRBV13; d_call: TRBD1; clone_size: .; cdr3_aa: CASSPQGALGDTQYF; cdr3_nt: TGTGCCAGCAGCCCACAGGGGGCGCTGGGAGATACGCAGTATTTT
j_call: TRBJ2-4; cdr3_length: 17; v_call: TRBV19; d_call: .; clone_size: .; cdr3_aa: CASSIDGAALAKNIQYF; cdr3_nt: TGTGCCAGTAGTATAGATGGGGCAGCCCTAGCCAAAAACATTCAGTACTTC
j_call: TRBJ2-1; cdr3_length: 12; v_call: TRBV27; d_call: TRBD2; clone_size: .; cdr3_aa: CASGLARYEQFF; cdr3_nt: TGTGCCAGCGGACTAGCTCGTTATGAGCAGTTCTTC
j_call: TRBJ2-7; cdr3_length: 12; v_call: TRBV27; d_call: .; clone_size: .; cdr3_aa: CASRRIGYEQYF; cdr3_nt: TGTGCCAGCAGGCGAATCGGCTACGAGCAGTACTTC
j_call: TRBJ1-4; cdr3_length: 13; v_call: TRBV5-4; d_call: .; clone_size: .; cdr3_aa: CASSLPGNEKLFF; cdr3_nt: TGTGCCAGCAGCTTACCAGGGAATGAAAAACTGTTTTTT
j_call: TRBJ2-1; cdr3_length: 16; v_call: TRBV9; d_call: .; clone_size: .; cdr3_aa: CASSVERGFSYNEQFF; cdr3_nt: TGTGCCAGCAGCGTAGAGAGGGGCTTCTCCTACAATGAGCAGTTCTTC
j_call: TRBJ1-1; cdr3_length: 15; v_call: TRBV7-9; d_call: .; clone_size: .; cdr3_aa: CASSLHGPGPTEAFF; cdr3_nt: TGTGCCAGCAGCTTACATGGACCCGGTCCCACTGAAGCTTTCTTT
j_call: TRBJ2-7; cdr3_length: 13; v_call: TRBV5-6; d_call: .; clone_size: .; cdr3_aa: CASSFGGVREQYF; cdr3_nt: TGTGCCAGCAGCTTCGGGGGAGTACGCGAGCAGTACTTC
j_call: TRBJ1-1; cdr3_length: 16; v_call: TRBV28; d_call: .; clone_size: once; cdr3_aa: CASSLLPGDRNTEAFF; cdr3_nt: TGTGCCAGCAGTTTATTACCGGGAGACAGGAACACTGAAGCTTTCTTT
j_call: TRBJ2-1; cdr3_length: 16; v_call: TRBV19; d_call: .; clone_size: .; cdr3_aa: CASSILPGQTDNEQFF; cdr3_nt: TGTGCCAGTAGTATCCTCCCTGGACAGACTGACAATGAGCAGTTCTTC
j_call: TRBJ1-2; cdr3_length: 12; v_call: TRBV25-1; d_call: .; clone_size: .; cdr3_aa: CASSDPGHGYTF; cdr3_nt: TGTGCCAGCAGTGATCCCGGCCATGGCTACACCTTC
j_call: TRBJ2-7; cdr3_length: 14; v_call: TRBV27; d_call: .; clone_size: .; cdr3_aa: CASFGGGDPYEQYF; cdr3_nt: TGTGCCAGCTTCGGTGGAGGGGATCCCTACGAGCAGTACTTC
j_call: TRBJ2-7; cdr3_length: 15; v_call: TRBV28; d_call: .; clone_size: .; cdr3_aa: CASSSILEGWYEQYF; cdr3_nt: TGTGCCAGCAGTTCCATATTGGAGGGCTGGTACGAGCAGTACTTC
j_call: TRBJ2-2; cdr3_length: 14; v_call: TRBV7-6; d_call: .; clone_size: .; cdr3_aa: CASSGLKGIGELFF; cdr3_nt: TGTGCCAGCAGCGGACTTAAGGGGATCGGGGAGCTGTTTTTT
j_call: TRBJ2-5; cdr3_length: 16; v_call: TRBV11-2; d_call: .; clone_size: .; cdr3_aa: CASSSVVATLQETQYF; cdr3_nt: TGTGCCAGCAGCTCTGTCGTGGCTACCCTACAAGAGACCCAGTACTTC
j_call: TRBJ2-5; cdr3_length: 14; v_call: TRBV28; d_call: .; clone_size: .; cdr3_aa: CASSAGQPQETQYF; cdr3_nt: TGTGCCAGCAGTGCAGGACAGCCCCAAGAGACCCAGTACTTC
j_call: TRBJ2-7; cdr3_length: 15; v_call: TRBV9; d_call: .; clone_size: .; cdr3_aa: CASSVSYSGSYEQYF; cdr3_nt: TGTGCCAGCAGCGTGAGCTATTCGGGTTCCTACGAGCAGTACTTC
j_call: TRBJ1-2; cdr3_length: 11; v_call: TRBV28; d_call: .; clone_size: .; cdr3_aa: CASQSRGGYTF; cdr3_nt: TGTGCCAGCCAGTCCAGGGGTGGCTACACCTTC
j_call: TRBJ1-4; cdr3_length: 16; v_call: TRBV7-9; d_call: TRBD1; clone_size: once; cdr3_aa: CASSLPYRGREEKLFF; cdr3_nt: TGTGCCAGCAGCTTACCTTACAGGGGGCGAGAAGAAAAACTGTTTTTT
j_call: TRBJ2-6; cdr3_length: 15; v_call: TRBV2; d_call: .; clone_size: .; cdr3_aa: CASSDSLGGANVLTF; cdr3_nt: TGTGCCAGCAGTGATTCCCTTGGTGGGGCCAACGTCCTGACTTTC
j_call: TRBJ1-2; cdr3_length: 13; v_call: TRBV4-2; d_call: .; clone_size: .; cdr3_aa: CASSFGGHYGYTF; cdr3_nt: TGTGCCAGCAGCTTTGGGGGGCACTATGGCTACACCTTC
j_call: TRBJ2-7; cdr3_length: 14; v_call: TRBV27; d_call: TRBD1; clone_size: .; cdr3_aa: CASSLGQGSYEQYF; cdr3_nt: TGTGCCAGCAGTTTGGGACAGGGCTCCTACGAGCAGTACTTC
j_call: TRBJ2-2; cdr3_length: 14; v_call: TRBV28; d_call: TRBD1; clone_size: once; cdr3_aa: CASSLTGDDGELFF; cdr3_nt: TGTGCCAGCAGCCTGACAGGGGACGACGGGGAGCTGTTTTTT
j_call: TRBJ2-3; cdr3_length: 16; v_call: TRBV4-1; d_call: .; clone_size: .; cdr3_aa: CASSHTLAKDADTQYF; cdr3_nt: TGCGCCAGCAGCCACACTCTAGCGAAGGACGCAGATACGCAGTATTTT
j_call: TRBJ2-2; cdr3_length: 13; v_call: TRBV27; d_call: .; clone_size: .; cdr3_aa: CASSTQLTGELFF; cdr3_nt: TGTGCCAGCAGTACTCAGCTGACCGGGGAGCTGTTTTTT
j_call: TRBJ2-7; cdr3_length: 14; v_call: TRBV2; d_call: TRBD2; clone_size: .; cdr3_aa: CASRGTSGIYEQYF; cdr3_nt: TGTGCCAGCAGGGGGACTAGCGGGATTTACGAGCAGTACTTC
j_call: TRBJ2-7; cdr3_length: 16; v_call: TRBV4-2; d_call: .; clone_size: .; cdr3_aa: CASSQDGVGEWDEQYF; cdr3_nt: TGTGCCAGCAGCCAAGATGGGGTAGGGGAATGGGACGAGCAGTACTTC
j_call: TRBJ1-6; cdr3_length: 16; v_call: TRBV7-9; d_call: TRBD1; clone_size: .; cdr3_aa: CASSFGTAIYNSPLHF; cdr3_nt: TGTGCCAGCAGCTTCGGGACAGCGATCTATAATTCACCCCTCCACTTT
j_call: TRBJ2-7; cdr3_length: 11; v_call: TRBV7-9; d_call: .; clone_size: .; cdr3_aa: CASSPRDEQYF; cdr3_nt: TGTGCCAGCAGTCCACGAGACGAGCAGTACTTC
j_call: TRBJ2-5; cdr3_length: 14; v_call: TRBV27; d_call: .; clone_size: .; cdr3_aa: CASSLWARGETQYF; cdr3_nt: TGTGCCAGCAGTCTCTGGGCCCGGGGGGAGACCCAGTACTTC
j_call: TRBJ2-2; cdr3_length: 14; v_call: TRBV2; d_call: TRBD1; clone_size: .; cdr3_aa: CASRPTGAVGELFF; cdr3_nt: TGTGCCAGCAGACCGACAGGGGCGGTCGGGGAGCTGTTTTTT
j_call: TRBJ2-7; cdr3_length: 18; v_call: TRBV13; d_call: .; clone_size: .; cdr3_aa: CASSLGPPRTGLAYEQYF; cdr3_nt: TGTGCCAGCAGCTTAGGACCTCCGAGAACGGGACTGGCGTACGAGCAGTACTTC
j_call: TRBJ2-1; cdr3_length: 15; v_call: TRBV18; d_call: TRBD2; clone_size: .; cdr3_aa: CASSPGAREGYEQFF; cdr3_nt: TGTGCCAGCTCACCAGGAGCGCGGGAGGGGTATGAGCAGTTCTTC
j_call: TRBJ2-1; cdr3_length: 14; v_call: TRBV27; d_call: .; clone_size: .; cdr3_aa: CASGFDPSYNEQFF; cdr3_nt: TGTGCCAGCGGGTTCGACCCGTCCTACAATGAGCAGTTCTTC
j_call: TRBJ2-1; cdr3_length: 15; v_call: TRBV29-1; d_call: TRBD2; clone_size: .; cdr3_aa: CSATGSGGRGYEQFF; cdr3_nt: TGCAGCGCCACGGGGTCTGGCGGGAGAGGATATGAGCAGTTCTTC
j_call: TRBJ2-7; cdr3_length: 15; v_call: TRBV7-9; d_call: .; clone_size: .; cdr3_aa: CASSGGQPSSYEQYF; cdr3_nt: TGTGCCAGCAGCGGAGGACAGCCTTCCTCCTACGAGCAGTACTTC
j_call: TRBJ2-3; cdr3_length: 11; v_call: TRBV27; d_call: .; clone_size: .; cdr3_aa: CASRGPDTQYF; cdr3_nt: TGTGCCAGCAGGGGTCCAGATACGCAGTATTTT
j_call: TRBJ1-1; cdr3_length: 14; v_call: TRBV16; d_call: .; clone_size: .; cdr3_aa: CASSQGEMNTEAFF; cdr3_nt: TGTGCCAGCAGCCAGGGGGAAATGAACACTGAAGCTTTCTTT
j_call: TRBJ2-2; cdr3_length: 11; v_call: TRBV28; d_call: .; clone_size: .; cdr3_aa: CASTLVGELFF; cdr3_nt: TGTGCCAGCACCCTCGTCGGGGAGCTGTTTTTT
j_call: TRBJ2-1; cdr3_length: 15; v_call: TRBV7-9; d_call: TRBD2; clone_size: .; cdr3_aa: CASTLTSGRYNEQFF; cdr3_nt: TGTGCCAGCACCCTGACTAGCGGTAGATACAATGAGCAGTTCTTC